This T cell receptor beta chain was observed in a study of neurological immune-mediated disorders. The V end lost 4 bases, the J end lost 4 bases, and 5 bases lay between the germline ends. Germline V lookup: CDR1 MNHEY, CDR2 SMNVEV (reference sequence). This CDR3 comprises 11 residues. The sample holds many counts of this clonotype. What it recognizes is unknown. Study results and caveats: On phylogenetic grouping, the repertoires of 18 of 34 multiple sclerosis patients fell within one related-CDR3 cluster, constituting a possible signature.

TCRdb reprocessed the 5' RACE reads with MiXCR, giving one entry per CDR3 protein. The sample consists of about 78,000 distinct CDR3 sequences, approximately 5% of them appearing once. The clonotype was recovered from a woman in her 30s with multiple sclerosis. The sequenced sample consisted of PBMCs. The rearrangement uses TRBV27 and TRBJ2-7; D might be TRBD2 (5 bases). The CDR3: CASSSGYEQYF. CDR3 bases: TGTGCCAGCAGTTCGGGGTACGAGCAGTACTTC.